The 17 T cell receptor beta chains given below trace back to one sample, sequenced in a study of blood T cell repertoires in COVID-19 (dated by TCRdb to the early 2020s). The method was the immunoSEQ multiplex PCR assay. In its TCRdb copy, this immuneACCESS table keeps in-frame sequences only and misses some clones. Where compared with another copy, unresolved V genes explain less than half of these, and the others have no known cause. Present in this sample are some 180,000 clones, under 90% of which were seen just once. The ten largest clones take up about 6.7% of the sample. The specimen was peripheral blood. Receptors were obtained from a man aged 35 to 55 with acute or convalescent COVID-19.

The CDR3 loop reads CASSATGNNQPQHF. The CDR3 bases are TGTGCCAGCAGCGCCACGGGTAACAATCAGCCCCAGCATTTT. The chain combines TRBV9 with TRBJ1-5, with D hard to call. Germline V lookup: CDR1 SGDLS, CDR2 YYNGEE. The V end was cut by 3 bases, the J end by 3 bases, with 10 bases between. The CDR3 spans 14 residues.

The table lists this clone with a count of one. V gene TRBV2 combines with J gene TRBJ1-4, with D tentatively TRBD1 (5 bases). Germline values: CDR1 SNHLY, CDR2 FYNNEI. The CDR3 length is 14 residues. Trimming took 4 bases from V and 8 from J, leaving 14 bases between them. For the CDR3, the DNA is TGTGCCAGCAGTGTGGTGCAGGGAAGAGAAAAACTGTTTTTT. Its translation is CASSVVQGREKLFF.

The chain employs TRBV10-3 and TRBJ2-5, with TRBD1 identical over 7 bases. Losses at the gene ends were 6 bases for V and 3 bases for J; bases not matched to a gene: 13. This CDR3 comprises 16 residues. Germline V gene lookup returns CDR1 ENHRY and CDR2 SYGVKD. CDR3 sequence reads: CAISKDPGQEKETQYF. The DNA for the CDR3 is TGTGCCATCAGCAAAGACCCCGGACAGGAAAAAGAGACCCAGTACTTC.

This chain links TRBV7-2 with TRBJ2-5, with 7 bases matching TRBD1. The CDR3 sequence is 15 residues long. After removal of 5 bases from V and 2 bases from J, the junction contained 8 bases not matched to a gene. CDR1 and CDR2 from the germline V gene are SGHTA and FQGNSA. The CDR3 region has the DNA TGTGCCAGCAGCCAATCCACAGGGGCTCAAGAGACCCAGTACTTC. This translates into CASSQSTGAQETQYF.

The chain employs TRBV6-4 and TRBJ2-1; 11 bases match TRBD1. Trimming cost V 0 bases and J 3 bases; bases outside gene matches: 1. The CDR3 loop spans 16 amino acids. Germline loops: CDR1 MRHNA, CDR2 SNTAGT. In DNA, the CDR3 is TGTGCCAGCAGTGACTCGGGGACAGGGGGCTACAATGAGCAGTTCTTC. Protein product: CASSDSGTGGYNEQFF.

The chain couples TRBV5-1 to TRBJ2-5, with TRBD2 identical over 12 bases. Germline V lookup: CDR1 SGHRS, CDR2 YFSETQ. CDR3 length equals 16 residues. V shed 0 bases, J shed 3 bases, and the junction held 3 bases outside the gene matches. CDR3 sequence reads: CASSLGTSGNEETQYF. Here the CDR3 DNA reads TGCGCCAGCAGCTTGGGGACTAGCGGGAATGAAGAGACCCAGTACTTC.

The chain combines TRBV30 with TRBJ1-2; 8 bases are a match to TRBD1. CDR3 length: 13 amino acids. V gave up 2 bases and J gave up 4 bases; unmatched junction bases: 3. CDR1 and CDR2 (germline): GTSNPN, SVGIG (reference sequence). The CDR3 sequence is CAWSPGQAYGYTF. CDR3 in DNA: TGTGCCTGGAGTCCGGGACAGGCCTATGGCTACACCTTC.

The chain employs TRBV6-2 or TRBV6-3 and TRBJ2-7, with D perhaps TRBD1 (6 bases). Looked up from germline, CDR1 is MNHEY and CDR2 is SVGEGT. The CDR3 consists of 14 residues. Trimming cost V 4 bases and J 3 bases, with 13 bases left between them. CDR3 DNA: TGTGCCAGCAGTTTCCCGGGACACCGCTACGAGCAGTACTTC. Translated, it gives CASSFPGHRYEQYF.

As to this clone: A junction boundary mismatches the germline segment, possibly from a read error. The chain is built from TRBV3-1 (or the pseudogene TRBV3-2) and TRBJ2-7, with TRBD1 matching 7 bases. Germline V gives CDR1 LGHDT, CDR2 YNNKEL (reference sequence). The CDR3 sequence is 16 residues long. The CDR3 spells CASSLDRWVSSHEQYF. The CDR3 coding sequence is TGTGCCAGCAGCCTGGACAGGTGGGTCAGCTCCCACGAGCAGTACTTC.

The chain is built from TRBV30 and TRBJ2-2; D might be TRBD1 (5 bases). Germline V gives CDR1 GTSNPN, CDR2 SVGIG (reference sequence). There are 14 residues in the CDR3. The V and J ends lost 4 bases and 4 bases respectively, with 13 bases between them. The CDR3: CAWKGQGLTGELFF. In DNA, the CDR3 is TGTGCCTGGAAGGGCCAGGGCCTCACCGGGGAGCTGTTTTTT.

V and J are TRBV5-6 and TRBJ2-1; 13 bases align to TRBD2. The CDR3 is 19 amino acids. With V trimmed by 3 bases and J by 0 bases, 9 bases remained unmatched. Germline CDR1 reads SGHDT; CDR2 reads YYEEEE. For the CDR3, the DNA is TGTGCCAGCAGCTCGAGACTAGCGGGGGGTGTGAGCTCCTACAATGAGCAGTTCTTC. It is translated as CASSSRLAGGVSSYNEQFF.

DNA of the CDR3: TGTGCCAGCAGCCGCCTGGATGAGGGTGGGACTGAAGCTTTCTTT. Encoded protein: CASSRLDEGGTEAFF. The chain links TRBV7-9 to TRBJ1-1; D not certain. Per the germline V gene, CDR1 is SEHNR and CDR2 is FQNEAQ (reference sequence). The CDR3 extends over 15 amino acids. With 5 bases removed from V and 5 bases from J, the gap between germline ends came to 18 bases.

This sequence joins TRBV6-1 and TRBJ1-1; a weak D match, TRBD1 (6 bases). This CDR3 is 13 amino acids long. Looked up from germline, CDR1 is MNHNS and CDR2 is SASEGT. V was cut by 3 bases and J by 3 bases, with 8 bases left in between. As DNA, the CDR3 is TGTGCCAGCAGTGAGGACAGAGACACTGAAGCTTTCTTT. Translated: CASSEDRDTEAFF.

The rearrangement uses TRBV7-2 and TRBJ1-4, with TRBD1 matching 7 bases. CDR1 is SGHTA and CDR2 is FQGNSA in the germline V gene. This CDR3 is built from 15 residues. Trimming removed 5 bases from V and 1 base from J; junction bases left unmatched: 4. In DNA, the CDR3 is TGTGCCAGCAGCCGCCACAGGGGAACTAATGAAAAACTGTTTTTT. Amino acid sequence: CASSRHRGTNEKLFF.

The CDR3 region is CASSYPRGGGSYEQYF. The CDR3 bases are TGTGCCAGCAGTTACCCCAGGGGCGGGGGCTCCTACGAGCAGTACTTC. The chain carries TRBV6-2 or TRBV6-3 and TRBJ2-7; maybe TRBD2 (7 bases). This CDR3 spans 16 amino acids. Deletions cut 2 bases from V and 0 bases from J, with 14 bases between. Germline assignment: CDR1 MNHEY and CDR2 SVGEGT.

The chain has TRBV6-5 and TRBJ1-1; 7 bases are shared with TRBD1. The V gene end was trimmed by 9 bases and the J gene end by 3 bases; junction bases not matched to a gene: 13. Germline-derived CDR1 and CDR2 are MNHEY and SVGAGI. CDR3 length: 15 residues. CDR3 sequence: CARVFEDRKDTEAFF. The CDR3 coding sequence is TGTGCCAGAGTTTTCGAGGACAGGAAGGACACTGAAGCTTTCTTT.

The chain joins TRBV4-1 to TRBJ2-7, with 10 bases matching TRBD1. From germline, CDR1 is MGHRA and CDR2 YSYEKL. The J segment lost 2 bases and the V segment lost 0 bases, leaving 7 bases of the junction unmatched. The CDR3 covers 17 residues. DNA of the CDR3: TGCGCCAGCAGCCAAGATGCCGGGACAGGGGCTACCTACGAGCAGTACTTC. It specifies CASSQDAGTGATYEQYF.